A selection of T cell receptor beta chains follows, all from one sample in a study of blood T cell repertoires in COVID-19. The assay was immunoSEQ multiplex PCR, and TCRdb's table has in-frame clones only and misses some. The sample has about 46,000 clones, over 75% seen once. Sequenced material: peripheral blood. The receptor source for this set is a human donor in a cohort sampled during active COVID-19. The donor label of this sample is uncertain. Each CDR3 is given with its conserved first and last residue. A D gene is named only where the DNA matches it firmly. Size is stated for part of the rows, as once, few or many counts, or as a class when the clone is expanded.

j_call,v_call,clone_size,d_call,cdr3_nt,cdr3_aa
TRBJ2-5,TRBV19,few,TRBD2,TGTGCCAGCCGGACTAGCGGGGGTCGAGAGACCCAGTACTTC,CASRTSGGRETQYF
TRBJ1-2,TRBV10-2,-,TRBD1,TGCGCCAGCAGTGACGGGGACAGGGGGTCTGGCTACACCTTC,CASSDGDRGSGYTF
TRBJ2-4,TRBV15,-,TRBD1,TGTGCCACCAGCAGCTACGCAGGACAGGGAAAAGTGGCCAAAAACATTCAGTACTTC,CATSSYAGQGKVAKNIQYF
TRBJ1-2,TRBV29-1,-,TRBD1,TGCAGCTCATCAAAGGCAGGACAGGGGGGCTACACCTTC,CSSSKAGQGGYTF
TRBJ2-7,TRBV15,-,-,TGTGCCACCTCGTCCGTGAGGGACTACGAGCAGTACTTC,CATSSVRDYEQYF
TRBJ2-7,TRBV2,-,TRBD2,TGTGCCAGCATGCCGGGACTAGCGGGGGCGGGGGAGCAGTACTTC,CASMPGLAGAGEQYF
TRBJ1-3,TRBV3-1/TRBV3-2,-,-,TGTGCCAGCAGCCACCCCAGGGTTGGTGGAAACACCATATATTTT,CASSHPRVGGNTIYF
TRBJ1-2,TRBV5-1,-,-,TGCGCCAGCAGCTTGGAAGGCAGGACTTGGGATGGCTACACCTTC,CASSLEGRTWDGYTF
TRBJ1-5,TRBV24-1,-,-,TGTGCCACCAGTCCCGGGAGCAATCAGCCCCAGCATTTT,CATSPGSNQPQHF
TRBJ2-5,TRBV9,once,-,TGTGCCAGCAGCGTAGTCAACAGGGTGGGGGAGACCCAGTACTTC,CASSVVNRVGETQYF
TRBJ2-3,TRBV19,-,TRBD2,TGTGCCAGTAGCCGGGGGGACTCCGCCACAGATACGCAGTATTTT,CASSRGDSATDTQYF
TRBJ2-2,TRBV3-1/TRBV3-2,few,-,TGTGCCAGCAGCCTCGACAGCACCGGGGAGCTGTTTTTT,CASSLDSTGELFF
TRBJ1-2,TRBV6-6,-,TRBD1,TGTGCCAGCAGTTACAGGGGGCGGCGAGGCTACACCTTC,CASSYRGRRGYTF
TRBJ1-5,TRBV15,-,-,TGTGCCACCAGCAGAGACAGCAATACAGGTGTCAGCAATCAGCCCCAGCATTTT,CATSRDSNTGVSNQPQHF
TRBJ1-1,TRBV7-2,-,TRBD1,TGTGCCAGCAGCTTAAATCAGGGGGCAGGATTTGAAGCTTTCTTT,CASSLNQGAGFEAFF
TRBJ2-3,TRBV28,medium-sized,-,TGTGCCAGCACACGTAGCGGCGGCACAGATACGCAGTATTTT,CASTRSGGTDTQYF
TRBJ2-5,TRBV10-2,-,-,TGCGCCACCGGGGTAGGTCTGCCCCAAGAGACCCAGTACTTC,CATGVGLPQETQYF
TRBJ2-5,TRBV12-3/TRBV12-4,few,-,TGTGCCAGCAGTTTTAAAGAGACCCAGTACTTC,CASSFKETQYF
TRBJ1-6,TRBV7-9,-,TRBD1,TGTGCCAGCAGCCCTTATTCGGACAGGGGCTATAATTCACCCCTCCACTTT,CASSPYSDRGYNSPLHF
TRBJ2-7,TRBV7-9,many,TRBD1,TGTGCCAGCAGCTTAGAAGGGACAGCGAACTACGAGCAGTACTTC,CASSLEGTANYEQYF
TRBJ1-2,TRBV6-5,-,TRBD1,TGTGCCAGCAGCCGGGACAGGGATATCTATGGCTACACCTTC,CASSRDRDIYGYTF
TRBJ2-7,TRBV29-1,-,-,TGCAGCGTTGGGAGGGCAGGGGGATCCTACGAGCAGTACTTC,CSVGRAGGSYEQYF
TRBJ1-1,TRBV2,-,-,TGTGCCAGCAGTGTTACCTCGGGGAACACTGAAGCTTTCTTT,CASSVTSGNTEAFF
TRBJ1-3,TRBV6-2/TRBV6-3,-,TRBD1,TGTGCCAGCAGTAGGACAGGAGCCTCTGGAAACACCATATATTTT,CASSRTGASGNTIYF
TRBJ2-1,TRBV6-1,-,TRBD1,TGTGCCAGCAGTGCAATCCGGGGACAGGGGTACAATGAGCAGTTCTTC,CASSAIRGQGYNEQFF
TRBJ1-2,TRBV19,once,-,TGTGCCAGTAGTGTGGACAGAGACGGTGGCTACACCTTC,CASSVDRDGGYTF
TRBJ2-7,TRBV4-1,-,TRBD1,TGCGCCAGCAGCCAAGCCCGGACAGGGGCCTACGAGCAGTACTTC,CASSQARTGAYEQYF
TRBJ1-6,TRBV6-5,few,TRBD1,TGTGCCAGCAAGGGGGCCCCAGGTTCGGTATCACCCCTCCACTTT,CASKGAPGSVSPLHF
TRBJ2-3,TRBV9,-,TRBD1,TGTGCCAGCAGCGTCGGACAGGGGAGAGATACGCAGTATTTT,CASSVGQGRDTQYF
TRBJ1-1,TRBV19,few,TRBD1,TGTGCCAGTAGTATAGGGACAGGGCGAGGGACTGAAGCTTTCTTT,CASSIGTGRGTEAFF
TRBJ1-1,TRBV3-1/TRBV3-2,-,-,TGTGCCAGCAGCCAAGGACAGATGAACACTGAAGCTTTCTTT,CASSQGQMNTEAFF
TRBJ1-6,TRBV12-3/TRBV12-4,-,-,TGTGCCAGCAGTTCGAGTAATTCACCCCTCCACTTT,CASSSSNSPLHF
TRBJ1-1,TRBV18,-,TRBD1,TGTGCCAGCTCAGGCAAAGGGGGCTGGAACACTGAAGCTTTCTTT,CASSGKGGWNTEAFF
TRBJ2-7,TRBV18,-,-,TGTGCCAGCTCACCACCGAACAGGGCGGACGAGCAGTACTTC,CASSPPNRADEQYF
TRBJ2-7,TRBV6-5,once,-,TGTGCCAGTGCAGTGGGCCCAAGCTCCTACGAGCAGTACTTC,CASAVGPSSYEQYF
TRBJ1-2,TRBV11-2,once,TRBD1,TGTGCCAGCAGCTCTTACAGGGGGCAGGGCTATGGCTACACCTTC,CASSSYRGQGYGYTF
TRBJ2-5,TRBV7-8,-,TRBD2,TGTGCCAGCAGCCCAGGACTAGCGGGGGGGTACCAAGAGACCCAGTACTTC,CASSPGLAGGYQETQYF
TRBJ1-2,TRBV4-1,-,-,TGCGCCAGCAGCCGACCGCTCAGGGGAAACTATGGCTACACCTTC,CASSRPLRGNYGYTF
TRBJ1-2,TRBV6-5,-,TRBD1,TGTGCCAGCAGTTACTCTGGGACAGGATGGGACTATGGCTACACCTTC,CASSYSGTGWDYGYTF
TRBJ2-3,TRBV21-1,-,-,TGTGCCAGCAGCAAAGTGAGGAGTCAGGGGGCCTGGACAGATACGCAGTATTTT,CASSKVRSQGAWTDTQYF
TRBJ2-1,TRBV19,once,-,TGTGCCAGTGGAGGGATTAATGAGCAGTTCTTC,CASGGINEQFF
TRBJ2-7,TRBV5-1,-,-,TGCGCCAGCAGCTTGGCCCGGGGGAGCTCCTACGAGCAGTACTTC,CASSLARGSSYEQYF
TRBJ2-6,TRBV3-1/TRBV3-2,-,-,TGTGCCAGCACCATGATAACCCGGAGGACGTTCTCTGGGGCCAACGTCCTGACTTTC,CASTMITRRTFSGANVLTF
TRBJ2-7,TRBV5-5,-,TRBD1,TGTGCCAGCAGCCCGGGACAGGTTCAAGGTTCCTACGAGCAGTACTTC,CASSPGQVQGSYEQYF
TRBJ2-2,TRBV29-1,-,-,TGCAGCGTTGATACAGGGAGAGGAACCGGGGAGCTGTTTTTT,CSVDTGRGTGELFF